These 17 T cell receptor beta chains share one sample of origin, sequenced in a study of shared clonotypes between healthy human individuals. This table comes from immunoSEQ multiplex PCR, and its TCRdb copy is limited to in-frame clones, with some not included. The sample holds approximately 2,300,000 clones, 92% seen once. The specimen was naive CD4+ T cells from PBMCs. Documented subset: CD45RA+ positively selected. These TCRs come from a man aged 18 to 29 in good health. Some clones in this sample may be carry-over from other donors' samples.

This chain links TRBV27 with TRBJ2-2; unclear D gene. This CDR3 is 13 amino acids long. Germline V gene lookup returns CDR1 MNHEY and CDR2 SMNVEV (reference sequence). Between the trimmed V and J ends, which lost 5 bases and 7 bases, there was a span of 11 bases. The CDR3, as DNA: TGTGCCAGCAGTCCAGTGTTAATCGGGGAGCTGTTTTTT. Its translation is CASSPVLIGELFF.

The chain combines TRBV5-6 with TRBJ2-7; D may be TRBD1 or TRBD2 (5 bases each). This CDR3 region has 16 residues. Germline V gene data show CDR1 as SGHDT and CDR2 as YYEEEE. Deletions cut 1 base from V and 3 bases from J, with 17 bases between. The CDR3 here is CASSLSTGRRVYEQYF. The CDR3 DNA follows: TGTGCCAGCAGCTTGTCTACGGGACGACGCGTCTACGAGCAGTACTTC. Supplemented by reference TRBV5-6 and TRBJ2-7, the full variable domain reads DAGVTQSPTHLIKTRGQQVTLRCSPKSGHDTVSWYQQALGQGPQFIFQYYEEEERQRGNFPDRFSGHQFPNYSSELNVNALLLGDSALYLCASSLSTGRRVYEQYFGPGTRLTVT.

The chain employs TRBV5-1 and TRBJ1-1; possibly TRBD1 for D (5 bases). There are 14 residues in the CDR3. CDR1 and CDR2 (germline): SGHRS, YFSETQ. The V and J ends lost 4 bases and 2 bases respectively, with 12 bases between them. DNA of the CDR3: TGCGCCAGCAGCAAAGGGACGGATAACACTGAAGCTTTCTTT. Protein product: CASSKGTDNTEAFF.

This sequence joins TRBV9 and TRBJ2-3; a possible D gene is TRBD1 (5 bases). Germline loops: CDR1 SGDLS, CDR2 YYNGEE. The V end lost 2 bases, the J end lost 2 bases, and 12 bases lay between the germline ends. There are 15 residues in the CDR3. As DNA, the CDR3 is TGTGCCAGCAGCGTCCAGGGTTCGGTCACAGATACGCAGTATTTT. This translates into CASSVQGSVTDTQYF.

The chain recombines TRBV19 with TRBJ2-2; D is possibly TRBD2 (6 bases). The CDR3 covers 15 residues. The germline V gene has CDR1 LNHDA and CDR2 SQIVND (reference sequence). Between the trimmed V and J ends, which lost 2 bases and 6 bases, there was a span of 13 bases. The CDR3 is CASSILARRAGELFF. CDR3 DNA: TGTGCCAGTAGTATATTAGCGAGGAGGGCCGGGGAGCTGTTTTTT.

The V gene is TRBV29-1, the J gene TRBJ1-4; D is ambiguous. This CDR3 is built from 11 residues. The germline CDR1 and CDR2 sequences are SQVTM and ANQGSEA. Trimming stripped 3 bases from V and 4 bases from J, with 3 bases between. CDR3 loop: CSVDGNEKLFF. CDR3 in DNA: TGCAGCGTTGATGGTAATGAAAAACTGTTTTTT.

J is TRBJ1-2 and V is TRBV2; D unresolved. Between the trimmed V and J ends, which lost 6 bases and 0 bases, there was a span of 14 bases. Germline V gives CDR1 SNHLY, CDR2 FYNNEI. This CDR3 is built from 15 residues. The CDR3 here is CASRWESDANYGYTF. CDR3 nucleotides: TGTGCCAGCAGATGGGAGTCCGACGCTAACTATGGCTACACCTTC.

Of note for this clone: This sample also contains other DNA sequences that code for the same CDR3. CDR3 coding DNA: TGTGCCAGCAGCTTAGGGCGGAGCACCGGGGAGCTGTTTTTT. It yields the protein CASSLGRSTGELFF. The rearrangement uses TRBV11-2 and TRBJ2-2, with D unresolved. Germline loops: CDR1 SGHAT, CDR2 FQNNGV. The CDR3 extends over 14 amino acids. V was cut by 1 base and J by 4 bases, with 7 bases left in between.

The genes are TRBV5-1 and TRBJ2-7, with D perhaps given as TRBD1 or TRBD2 (5 bases each). V was trimmed by 4 bases and J by 1 base, leaving 9 bases between them. The CDR3 loop spans 13 amino acids. Germline lookup yields CDR1 SGHRS and CDR2 YFSETQ. CDR3 in amino acids: CASSTEGSYEQYF. CDR3 DNA sequence: TGCGCCAGCAGCACAGAGGGGTCCTACGAGCAGTACTTC.

J is TRBJ2-1 and V is TRBV7-9; 7 bases match TRBD2. The CDR3 covers 17 residues. After removal of 5 bases from V and 5 bases from J, the junction contained 15 bases not matched to a gene. Germline-derived CDR1 and CDR2 are SEHNR and FQNEAQ (reference sequence). CDR3 residues: CASSPRLTSSSHNEQFF. The CDR3 coding sequence is TGTGCCAGCAGCCCCCGACTGACTAGCAGTAGCCACAATGAGCAGTTCTTC.

The chain is built from TRBV28 and TRBJ2-5; 8 bases line up with TRBD1. Germline trimming cut 7 bases from V and 7 bases from J; bases unmatched to any gene: 5. Germline V gene data show CDR1 as MDHEN and CDR2 as SYDVKM. The CDR3 has 12 residues. Here the CDR3 reads CASKGTGGTQYF. Here the CDR3 DNA reads TGTGCCAGCAAGGGGACAGGAGGGACCCAGTACTTC. Together with reference TRBV28 and TRBJ2-5, the CDR3 gives the full variable domain: DVKVTQSSRYLVKRTGEKVFLECVQDMDHENMFWYRQDPGLGLRLIYFSYDVKMKEKGDIPEGYSVSREKKERFSLILESASTNQTSMYLCASKGTGGTQYFGPGTRLLVL.

This chain connects TRBV7-2 to TRBJ1-5; D uncertain. CDR3 size: 13 residues. Germline loops: CDR1 SGHTA, CDR2 FQGNSA. V dropped 3 bases and J dropped 4 bases, with 7 bases sitting between them. CDR3 nucleotide sequence: TGTGCCAGCAGCTTCGATCCAAATCAGCCCCAGCATTTT. This translates into CASSFDPNQPQHF.

V gene TRBV5-4 combines with J gene TRBJ2-7, with D possibly being TRBD1 (5 bases). Between the trimmed V and J ends, which lost 0 bases and 5 bases, there was a span of 12 bases. The CDR3 sequence is 14 residues long. Germline V CDR1 and CDR2: SGHNT, YYREEE (reference sequence). The CDR3 DNA is TGTGCCAGCAGCTTGGCCACCAGGGTGGACGAGCAGTACTTC. Residues: CASSLATRVDEQYF. Together with reference TRBV5-4 and TRBJ2-7, the CDR3 gives the full variable domain: ETGVTQSPTHLIKTRGQQVTLRCSSQSGHNTVSWYQQALGQGPQFIFQYYREEENGRGNFPPRFSGLQFPNYSSELNVNALELDDSALYLCASSLATRVDEQYFGPGTRLTVT.

V gene TRBV4-2 combines with J gene TRBJ1-2, with D perhaps TRBD1 (6 bases). V dropped 5 bases and J dropped 9 bases, with 19 bases sitting between them. CDR1 is LGHNA and CDR2 is YNFKEQ in the germline V gene. The CDR3 extends over 14 amino acids. CDR3 coding DNA: TGTGCCAGCAGCTCCCCTGAGGGGGATGGGAGCTACACCTTC. This translates into CASSSPEGDGSYTF.

This clone was observed once. V and J are TRBV21-1 and TRBJ2-3; the listed D gene, TRBD1, was not tested against the DNA. TRBV21-1 is listed as a pseudogene. This CDR3 comprises 16 residues. The CDR3 coding sequence is TGTGCCAGCAGCAAAGGGGACAGGGGGCCGGCCGGTACGCAGTATTTT. This gives the protein CASSKGDRGPAGTQYF.

V usage is TRBV15 and J usage is TRBJ2-5; D gene ambiguous. V lost 1 base and J lost 4, with 10 bases in between. Per the germline V gene, CDR1 is LNHNV and CDR2 is YYDKDF (reference sequence). The CDR3 covers 14 residues. CDR3 sequence: CATSRVAALETQYF. CDR3 bases: TGTGCCACCAGCAGAGTTGCAGCGTTAGAGACCCAGTACTTC.

The chain carries TRBV25-1 and TRBJ1-6, with D possibly matching TRBD1 (5 bases). This CDR3 has 16 amino acids. Germline V lookup: CDR1 MGHDK, CDR2 SYGVNS. Trimming took off 1 base at V and 5 bases at J, with 12 bases between the two ends. CDR3 residues: CASSESPGRDNSPLHF. The CDR3 DNA follows: TGTGCCAGCAGTGAATCGCCAGGGAGGGATAATTCACCCCTCCACTTT.